This T cell receptor beta chain emerged from a study of blood T cell repertoires in COVID-19. On the study more broadly: The samples span acute and convalescent COVID-19 from the United States, Italy and Spain.

A Seattle source enrolled patients during active infection and followed them longitudinally. Study processing details: Amplifying reference gene primers gave estimates of nucleated cell counts. This table comes from immunoSEQ multiplex PCR, and its TCRdb copy is limited to in-frame clones, with some not included. V and J calls and clone size are given by that table; D and trimming were obtained from the DNA. The sample has approximately 250,000 clones, approximately 86% seen once. The sample taken for sequencing was peripheral blood. The receptor was isolated from a woman aged 55-75 years with COVID-19, enrolled during active disease.

CDR3 region: CASKGQGFTGELFF. As DNA, the CDR3 is TGTGCCAGCAAGGGACAGGGGTTCACCGGGGAGCTGTTTTTT. V is TRBV6-5 and J is TRBJ2-2; TRBD1 matches 10 bases. Germline lookup yields CDR1 MNHEY and CDR2 SVGAGI. CDR3 length: 14 amino acids. Trimming removed 7 bases from V and 4 bases from J; junction bases left unmatched: 3.